This TCR beta chain was obtained from a study of CD8+ T cells in alopecia areata (dated by TCRdb to the late 2010s). For the study in its entirety: The treated patients took part in an open-label pilot trial in which moderate-to-severe alopecia areata was treated with oral tofacitinib at 5 to 10 mg twice daily. The SALT score, which quantifies the percentage of affected scalp surface area, was used to measure disease severity in treated patients. immunoSEQ multiplex PCR using 35 Vbeta forward primers and 13 Jbeta reverse primers was used to amplify TCRbeta CDR3 regions. Tofacitinib was administered for 6 to 18 months, and 6 months of follow-up off drug were then conducted to assess delayed response and recurrence. RNA was extracted with the PAXgene miRNA kit for fixed scalp, the miRNeasy kit for PBMCs, and the RNeasy kit for mouse skin. Human TCRbeta sequencing covered scalp tissue and sorted CD4+ and CD8+ peripheral blood T cells from patchy and totalis/universalis alopecia areata patients and healthy controls. Tofacitinib-treated patients had biopsies at baseline and at 4 and 24 weeks of treatment, with a later scalp biopsy in several patients. High-throughput TCRbeta sequencing was used to examine T cell clonal expansion in alopecia areata in both the C3H/HeJ mouse model and human patients. Scalp clonality was compared among normal scalp (n=4), patchy alopecia areata scalp (n=8), and alopecia totalis/universalis scalp (n=8).

What the time point label conveys for this sample: around 26 weeks on oral tofacitinib. The treatment or condition label, as the study defines it: oral pan-JAK inhibitor, 5-10 mg twice daily. Lesional scalp punch biopsies and peripheral blood were obtained from alopecia areata patients. PBMCs were isolated by density centrifugation and stained for CD3, CD4 and CD8, after which CD4+ and CD8+ T cells were sorted on a FACSAria. General findings and caveats noted by the study authors: Shared TCR sequences between patients were less evident than in mice, which may be partly attributable to HLA diversity in the patient population. Scalp clonality and the number of expanded CD8+ clones among the top 100 scalp clones were significantly decreased by tofacitinib. During tofacitinib treatment, many expanded lesional clones remained in scalp and blood, and this persistence may partly explain relapse after treatment is stopped. Scalp TCR repertoire analysis is complicated because resident alphabeta T cells in normal human skin are also sequenced, whereas mouse skin is dominated by gammadelta T cells. Higher clonality and more expanded CD8+ clones were observed in lesional scalp than in normal scalp, particularly in alopecia totalis/universalis, a finding suggestive of antigenic drive. The treated cohort was small, with a single nonresponder, so links between baseline CD8+ expansion and response need larger studies.

Libraries were constructed by the immunoSEQ multiplex PCR assay. RNA was extracted from all samples and reverse transcribed into cDNA, which served as template for TCR sequencing. SuperScript III was used for first-strand cDNA synthesis, primed with a 2:1 mix of oligo-dT and random hexamers. Amplification bias was assessed with a synthetic immune receptor repertoire, and residual bias was removed computationally. Processing in the source paper ran as follows. Raw reads were preprocessed to remove errors, and CDR3 was defined by IMGT conventions from the conserved cysteine to phenylalanine. Clonality was computed by normalizing Shannon entropy by log2 of the number of productive unique TCRs and subtracting the result from 1. CD4 or CD8 identity of scalp clones was inferred by cross-referencing scalp TCRbeta sequences with sorted blood CD4 and CD8 repertoires. The clones in this table, taken by TCRdb from immuneACCESS, are in-frame only. Not every clone is retained; where verified, under half of the shortfall comes from an unresolved V gene, and the cause of the rest is unknown. The V and J calls and clone size come from that table; D and trimming were worked out from the DNA. This sample is represented by about 110,000 clones; roughly 50% of them were singletons. 10% to 15% of the sample lies in the top ten.

The CDR3 has 13 amino acids, counting the end cysteine and phenylalanine. Only the CDR3 region is kept as DNA, spanning 39 bases read in frame from base 1. CDR1 is given as GTSNPN and CDR2 as SVGIG, both from the germline V gene (reference sequence). Between the V and J ends, shortened by 1 base and 5 bases respectively, the junction contains 8 bases. A word on this clone: No cognate antigen has been identified for it. No base-level quality is on record; no much larger clone is a single base apart.

The V and J genes are TRBV30 and TRBJ2-2; TRBD1 is possibly the D segment (5 matching bases). This clonotype was obtained from a human donor with alopecia areata. This specimen was CD8+ T cells sorted from blood, taken at week 24, from a patient treated with tofacitinib. The CDR3 has the sequence CAWSGQWTGELFF. The nucleotides are TGTGCCTGGAGTGGACAGTGGACCGGGGAGCTGTTTTTT. Reference TRBV30 and TRBJ2-2 genes cover what lies past the CDR3, so the full variable domain is SQTIHQWPATLVQPVGSPLSLECTVEGTSNPNLYWYRQAAGRGLQLLFYSVGIGQISSEVPQNLSASRPQDRQFILSSKKLLLSDSGFYLCAWSGQWTGELFFGEGSRLTVL.